Included here is one T cell receptor beta chain sequence, with context. Its antigen is as yet unknown. TCRdb redid the calling of the 5' RACE reads with MiXCR, one entry per CDR3 protein. The data contain under 150,000 distinct CDR3 sequences, about 7.7% of them singletons. The CDR3 consists of 15 residues. The V gene lost 0 bases and the J gene lost 5 bases, with 12 bases spanning the gap. Germline CDR1 reads SGHTA; CDR2 reads FQGNSA. The data derive from a study of T cells after yellow fever vaccination. Study results and caveats: Weaker, the secondary response peaked sooner, at day 5 versus 15. It was a small share of clonotypes that appeared in both CD4 and CD8 compartments.

The chain uses TRBV7-2 and TRBJ2-3; a possible D gene is TRBD1 (5 bases). This TCR derives from a man aged 25-45 years who received the YFV17D yellow fever vaccine. The sample was CD4+ T cells sorted from PBMCs, taken 5 days after the yellow fever booster vaccination. CDR3 coding DNA: TGTGCCAGCAGCTTAGCGCGGCAGGGCGGAGATACGCAGTATTTT. Its protein product is CASSLARQGGDTQYF.